This TCR beta chain was observed in a study of human T cells and chemical hapten exposure. Regarding the study as a whole: TCRs above 1 in 1000 frequency stayed constant with DPC sensitization.

As the library was built, unique molecular identifiers were attached to individual cDNA molecules. TCRdb used MiXCR to reprocess the RACE reads, holding one entry per CDR3 protein. The repertoire has 60,000 to 80,000 distinct CDR3 sequences, around 6.3% of them found once; the top ten carry 3% to 4%. The time point: healthy volunteer bleed at 6 weeks. Total RNA was isolated from unfractionated whole blood. This clonotype was seen many times. Antigen: not known. CDR1 and CDR2 (germline): SGHVS, FNYEAQ. Deletions cut 1 base from V and 8 bases from J, with 12 bases between. The CDR3 runs 14 residues. Sequencing input: whole blood. The genes are TRBV7-6 and TRBJ2-1, with D perhaps matching TRBD1 (6 bases). The sequence came from a female donor in good health. Some clones in this sample may be carry-over from other donors' samples. Written as DNA, the CDR3 is TGTGCCAGCAGCTTAGACAGGGATGCCGATGAGCAGTTCTTC. It encodes CASSLDRDADEQFF.